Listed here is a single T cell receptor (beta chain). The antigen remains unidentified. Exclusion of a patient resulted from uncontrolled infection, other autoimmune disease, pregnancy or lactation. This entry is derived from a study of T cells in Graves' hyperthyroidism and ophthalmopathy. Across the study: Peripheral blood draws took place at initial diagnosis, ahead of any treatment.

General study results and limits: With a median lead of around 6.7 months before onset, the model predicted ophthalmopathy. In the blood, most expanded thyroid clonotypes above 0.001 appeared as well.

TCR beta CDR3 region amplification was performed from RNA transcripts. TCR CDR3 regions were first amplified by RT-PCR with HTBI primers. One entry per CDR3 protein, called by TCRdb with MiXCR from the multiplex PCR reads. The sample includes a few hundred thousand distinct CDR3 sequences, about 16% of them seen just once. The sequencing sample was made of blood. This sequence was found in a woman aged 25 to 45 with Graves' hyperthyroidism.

The CDR3 coding sequence is TGTGCCAGCAGCTTCGGGGATTTGGACTATGGCTACACCTTC. It yields the protein CASSFGDLDYGYTF. This chain uses TRBV7-9 with TRBJ1-2; D uncertain. CDR1 SEHNR and CDR2 FQNEAQ come from the germline V gene (reference sequence). The ends were cut back, 3 bases at V and 3 bases at J, with 11 bases in the middle. This CDR3 has 14 residues.